This T cell receptor beta chain was recovered during a study of post-analysis software for immune sequencing data (dated by TCRdb to about 2015). General notes on the study: Disease courses on record covered relapsing-remitting, secondary progressive and progressive-relapsing multiple sclerosis, though some patients had no subtype annotation. The multiple sclerosis patient repertoires were compared with about a dozen previously published healthy control repertoires from donors aged roughly 6 to 25 years. A subset of samples was prepared in parallel using single-end sample barcoding, then pooled and co-amplified after Illumina adapter ligation. Overall study outcomes, separate from this receptor: Direct clustering with F measure revealed strong co-clustering of samples prepared in the same batch, which led to a batch-effect correction. The multiple sclerosis patient group was slightly younger than the control group. Compared with controls, multiple sclerosis patients had significantly lower normalized Chao1 diversity, a finding suggesting substantial peripheral T-cell clonal expansion. Significantly higher frequencies in patients than in controls were found for roughly 5 TRBV segments, including TRBV5-6, TRBV5-1 and TRBV20-1.

TCR beta repertoires were profiled from peripheral blood of roughly 13 young patients with multiple sclerosis to demonstrate the VDJtools post-analysis software. The multiple sclerosis patients were children and adolescents ranging in age from 6 to 15 years. This clonotype has just a few counts. Its antigen target is currently unknown. It has no much larger one-base neighbor in the sample; base qualities were not kept. Germline trimming: 6 bases from V, 9 bases from J; junction bases outside gene matches: 14. From cysteine to phenylalanine, the CDR3 is 17 amino acids long. Just the 51-base CDR3 DNA is kept, in frame starting at base 1. Library construction relied on PCR. Sequencing relied on an Illumina HiSeq 2500. To reduce PCR and sequencing biases, unique molecular identifiers were built into the TCR beta cDNA libraries. Every 1 to 10 million input T cells yielded approximately 500,000 cDNA molecules, meaning each molecule approximated one T cell. Patient libraries were prepared and sequenced with the same protocol used for the earlier healthy control dataset. Within a given batch, samples were prepared together, multiplexed and sequenced on the same HiSeq lane. On the authors' methods: MIGEC handled the raw barcoded reads, throwing out single-read molecular identifier groups before consensus assembly and CDR3 extraction. Clonotype tables were post-analysed with VDJtools, normalizing diversity by down-sampling all datasets to the smallest sample size. To correct batch-related cross-sample contamination, repertoire overlap clustering matched CDR3 amino acid sequences but not nucleotide sequences. TCRdb reprocessing: public reads trimmed at Q25 with fastp, clones called with MiXCR, in-frame beta chains kept. Rows with a matching CDR3 protein are joined into one entry that keeps the most common DNA and genes. The V and J calls, along with clone size, are taken from TCRdb and not from the paper's own processing. This sample holds hundreds of thousands of distinct CDR3 sequences; just under 30% were observed only once. The ten biggest clones cover around 0.56% of the sample.

The source of this sequence is a girl between 5 and 17 years old with multiple sclerosis. Sample: blood. Here the chain combines TRBV12-3 or TRBV12-4 and TRBJ2-1, with 13 bases matching TRBD2. The DNA sequence is given as TGTGCCAGCAGCCCAGAAGTTTGGACTAGCGGGAGCGTTGAGCAGTTCTTC. Translated, this gives CASSPEVWTSGSVEQFF.